The following is a T cell receptor beta chain sequence with its context. What it recognizes is unknown. The missing CDR3 end, 3 residues past where the read stops, is filled in from the germline J gene. CDR1 and CDR2 (germline): LNHDA, SQIVND (reference sequence). The CDR3 loop spans 14 amino acids. Profiling relied on immunoSEQ multiplex PCR, and the TCRdb table lists in-frame clones only, not all of them. This listing includes tens of thousands of clones. The data are from a study of T cells in women clearing cervical HPV infection. Study-wide context: Women with histologically confirmed HPV16-related CIN3 or worse, 2 with invasive cancer, served as cases.

General observations from the study: Cases carried less TRBV6-7 than controls: roughly 0.12% versus 0.17%.

Sample: blood buffy coat. The chain carries TRBV19 and TRBJ1-4; perhaps TRBD1 as D (5 bases). This receptor was taken from a woman between 18 and 70 years old with a cervical HPV16 infection that either progressed to CIN3+ or cleared (not recorded which). CDR3 DNA, as far as it was read: TGTGCCAGTAGGGCCTCCCTTGGGGCCAACGTA. It yields the protein CASRASLGANV. The entire CDR3 reads CASRASLGANVLFF.